Below, 26 T cell receptor beta chains from the same sample are listed, as sequenced in a study of shared clonotypes between healthy human individuals (dated by TCRdb to the early 2020s). Library preparation employed the immunoSEQ multiplex PCR assay. Not all clones reach the TCRdb copy of this immuneACCESS table, which keeps in-frame sequences only. Checked studies attribute under half of the gap to unresolved V genes and leave the rest unexplained. The sample includes some 1,100,000 clones, with 70% to 80% observed a single time. In total, the top ten clones hold about 0.52% of the sample. The specimen was memory CD4+ T cells from PBMCs. According to the study, the label for this sample's cell subset or site signals: CD45RA-negative fraction. All receptors derive from a man aged 18 to 35 in good health. Some clones in this sample may be carry-over from other donors' samples.

The J gene is TRBJ1-5, the V gene TRBV7-2, with D maybe TRBD1 (6 bases). Germline CDR1 SGHTA, CDR2 FQGNSA. Trimming took 4 bases from V and 1 from J, leaving 11 bases between them. The CDR3 contains 15 residues. CDR3 region: CASSSRGRSNQPQHF. Here the CDR3 DNA reads TGTGCCAGCAGCTCCAGGGGACGGAGCAATCAGCCCCAGCATTTT.

V usage is TRBV30 and J usage is TRBJ2-7; 8 bases fit TRBD1. V shed 4 bases and J 3 bases; nucleotides not matched to a gene: 8. The CDR3 is 14 amino acids. Germline values: CDR1 GTSNPN, CDR2 SVGIG (reference sequence). CDR3 loop: CAWTIPGQVYEQYF. In DNA, the CDR3 is TGTGCCTGGACCATCCCGGGACAGGTCTACGAGCAGTACTTC.

This clone was recorded only once. The rearrangement joins TRBV5-1 to TRBJ2-1; possible D gene TRBD2, 5 bases. The germline V gene encodes CDR1 SGHRS and CDR2 YFSETQ. Deletions cut 9 bases from V and 9 bases from J, with 13 bases between. The CDR3 runs to 11 residues. The CDR3 protein is CATSRAGEQFF. The CDR3, as DNA: TGCGCCACTAGCCGGGCGGGTGAGCAGTTCTTC.

CDR3 nucleotide sequence: TGTGCCAGCAGCGTTGGTACAAGAGGCGCGGAACTGTTTTTT. Residues: CASSVGTRGAELFF. The V call is TRBV7-9, the J call TRBJ1-4; D not resolved. Looked up from germline, CDR1 is SEHNR and CDR2 is FQNEAQ (reference sequence). The CDR3 extends over 14 amino acids. Trimming took 5 bases from V and 12 from J, leaving 19 bases between them.

The chain couples TRBV28 to TRBJ2-6; D is ambiguous. CDR3 size: 15 residues. V shed 8 bases and J shed 1 base, with 12 bases lying between them. The germline gives CDR1 MDHEN, CDR2 SYDVKM. CDR3: CASQRMGSGANVLTF. CDR3 nucleotides: TGTGCCAGCCAGAGGATGGGGTCTGGGGCCAACGTCCTGACTTTC.

The chain combines TRBV5-6 with TRBJ2-2, with 11 bases lining up with TRBD2. The V segment lost 1 base and the J segment 5 bases; nucleotides outside the gene matches: 4. Looked up from germline, CDR1 is SGHDT and CDR2 is YYEEEE. This CDR3 contains 16 residues. For the CDR3, the DNA is TGTGCCAGCAGCTTGTCGCTAGCGGGAGGTACCGGGGAGCTGTTTTTT. It translates to CASSLSLAGGTGELFF.

The chain is built from TRBV11-2 and TRBJ2-7, with D maybe TRBD2 (5 bases). There are 15 residues in the CDR3. V was pared by 3 bases and J by 0 bases, with 12 bases between. CDR1 SGHAT and CDR2 FQNNGV come from the germline V gene. In nucleotides, the CDR3 is TGTGCCAGCAGCTTCTCTACTAGTCACTCCTACGAGCAGTACTTC. It codes for CASSFSTSHSYEQYF.

The count of this clone is one. The chain uses TRBV7-2 and TRBJ2-3, with D maybe TRBD1 (6 bases). The ends were cut back, 6 bases at V and 0 bases at J, with 13 bases in the middle. The CDR3 length is 15 residues. From germline, CDR1 is SGHTA and CDR2 FQGNSA. CDR3 sequence: CASSRDRTSTDTQYF. The CDR3, as DNA: TGTGCCAGCAGTAGAGACAGGACTAGCACAGATACGCAGTATTTT.

CDR3 sequence (DNA): TGTGCCACCAGCAGGGGGGACGGTCAGAACTATGGCTACACCTTC. Amino acids: CATSRGDGQNYGYTF. The chain couples TRBV15 to TRBJ1-2, with a possible D match to TRBD1 (5 bases). The CDR3 consists of 15 residues. V was trimmed by 3 bases and J by 2 bases, leaving 13 bases between them. The V gene's germline CDR1 is LNHNV and CDR2 YYDKDF (reference sequence).

This clone was recorded once. The chain employs TRBV7-9 and TRBJ2-2; D is possibly TRBD2 (5 bases). CDR3 size: 16 residues. Trimming removed 0 bases at V and 2 bases at J, with 10 bases between. From germline, CDR1 is SEHNR and CDR2 FQNEAQ (reference sequence). The CDR3 DNA reads TGTGCCAGCAGCTTAGCCTCGGGGTTTAACACCGGGGAGCTGTTTTTT. Protein: CASSLASGFNTGELFF.

The J gene is TRBJ2-7, the V gene TRBV11-2, with TRBD2 as a possible D gene (6 bases). Germline V gives CDR1 SGHAT, CDR2 FQNNGV. Trimming left V 8 bases short and J 1 base short, with 15 bases between. The CDR3 spans 14 residues. Here the CDR3 reads CASRWSAGSYEQYF. CDR3 DNA: TGTGCCAGCCGTTGGTCGGCGGGATCCTACGAGCAGTACTTC. The variable domain in full, with the rest retrieved from reference TRBV11-2 and TRBJ2-7, is EAGVAQSPRYKIIEKRQSVAFWCNPISGHATLYWYQQILGQGPKLLIQFQNNGVVDDSQLPKDRFSAERLKGVDSTLKIQPAKLEDSAVYLCASRWSAGSYEQYFGPGTRLTVT.

The V gene is TRBV7-4, the J gene TRBJ2-5, with D hard to call. The ends were cut back, 4 bases at V and 2 bases at J, with 20 bases in the middle. CDR1 and CDR2 from the germline V gene are SGHVT and SQSDAQ. This CDR3 has 17 residues. CDR3 amino acids: CASSSLPKPPPQETQYF. CDR3 nucleotides: TGTGCCAGCAGCTCCCTGCCCAAGCCTCCGCCACAAGAGACCCAGTACTTC.

The chain recombines TRBV2 with TRBJ2-6; the D gene is possibly TRBD2 (6 bases). CDR1 and CDR2 from the germline V gene are SNHLY and FYNNEI. This CDR3 is built from 18 residues. Deletions cut 4 bases from V and 0 bases from J, with 16 bases between. The CDR3 region has the DNA TGTGCCAGCAGTGGCTTGCCGGGACTCCTCTCTGGGGCCAACGTCCTGACTTTC. Protein sequence: CASSGLPGLLSGANVLTF.

The CDR3 DNA is TGTGCCAGCAGTTTGCTGGGAAGCGCCTACGAGCAGTACTTC. Residues: CASSLLGSAYEQYF. The chain links TRBV28 to TRBJ2-7; D call uncertain. Germline CDR1 and CDR2: MDHEN and SYDVKM. V gave up 3 bases and J gave up 2 bases, with 11 bases separating them. The CDR3 length is 14 residues.

This clone was picked up one time. The gene calls are TRBV7-8 and TRBJ2-3; 12 bases fit TRBD2. V was clipped by 4 bases and J by 6 bases; unmatched bases: 5. This CDR3 is 15 amino acids long. Germline assignment: CDR1 SGHVS and CDR2 FQNEAQ. The CDR3 coding sequence is TGTGCCAGCAGCTCAAGACTAGCGGGAGCGGATACGCAGTATTTT. Translation: CASSSRLAGADTQYF. Full variable domain (missing parts from reference TRBV7-8 and TRBJ2-3): GAGVSQSPRYKVAKRGQDVALRCDPISGHVSLFWYQQALGQGPEFLTYFQNEAQLDKSGLPSDRFFAERPEGSVSTLKIQRTQQEDSAVYLCASSSRLAGADTQYFGPGTRLTVL.

The V call is TRBV5-1, the J call TRBJ2-1; TRBD1 agrees at 7 bases. V lost 1 base and J lost 7; bases outside the gene matches: 2. The germline V gene encodes CDR1 SGHRS and CDR2 YFSETQ. The CDR3 runs 13 residues. Here the CDR3 reads CASSLNRGNEQFF. The CDR3 nucleotides read TGCGCCAGCAGCTTGAACAGGGGAAATGAGCAGTTCTTC.

This clone is a singleton in its sample. V usage is TRBV6-1 and J usage is TRBJ2-4, with a possible D match to TRBD1 (6 bases). The CDR3 spans 16 residues. Germline V gives CDR1 MNHNS, CDR2 SASEGT. V lost 4 bases to trimming and J lost 7 bases, with 20 bases between them. The CDR3 DNA is TGTGCCAGCAGTGGAAAAACAGGGTCCCTTACGAACATTCAGTACTTC. Translated, it gives CASSGKTGSLTNIQYF.

This rearrangement joins TRBV6-5 to TRBJ1-1; possible D gene TRBD1, 5 bases. The CDR3 has 13 residues. From germline, CDR1 is MNHEY and CDR2 SVGAGI. Trimming removed 2 bases from V and 4 bases from J, with 8 bases in between. The CDR3, as DNA: TGTGCCAGCAGTTACGGGACGGGCACTGAAGCTTTCTTT. It encodes CASSYGTGTEAFF.

The chain links TRBV28 to TRBJ1-5; 9 nucleotides match TRBD1. V shed 5 bases and J 7 bases; nucleotides not matched to a gene: 12. Germline CDR1 is MDHEN and CDR2 is SYDVKM. CDR3 length: 16 residues. The CDR3 DNA reads as TGTGCCAGCAGTCTCCCAATGGGACAGGGACGGCAGCCCCAGCATTTT. The encoded protein is CASSLPMGQGRQPQHF.

V usage is TRBV15 and J usage is TRBJ1-2, with unresolved D. Germline V gene sequence: CDR1 LNHNV, CDR2 YYDKDF (reference sequence). This CDR3 has 15 amino acids. V lost 0 bases, J lost 0 bases, and 8 bases lay in between. CDR3 region: CATSREVKTNYGYTF. The CDR3 nucleotides read TGTGCCACCAGCAGAGAGGTAAAAACTAACTATGGCTACACCTTC.

This clone occurred a few times. CDR3 nucleotide sequence: TGTGCCAGCAGCATGGGCGGCCCAGATAGCAATCAGCCCCAGCATTTT. Residues: CASSMGGPDSNQPQHF. The chain has TRBV5-4 and TRBJ1-5, with D unresolved. V lost 4 bases to trimming and J lost 0 bases, with 14 bases between them. The CDR3 length is 16 residues. Germline V gives CDR1 SGHNT, CDR2 YYREEE (reference sequence).

The CDR3 sequence: CASSPRDRYTEAFF. CDR3 coding DNA: TGTGCCAGCAGCCCCCGGGACAGGTACACTGAAGCTTTCTTT. The chain couples TRBV7-8 to TRBJ1-1; 8 nucleotides align to TRBD1. V lost 5 bases to trimming and J lost 3 bases; unmatched junction nucleotides: 5. The germline V gene has CDR1 SGHVS and CDR2 FQNEAQ. CDR3 length: 14 amino acids. Full variable domain (missing parts from reference TRBV7-8 and TRBJ1-1): GAGVSQSPRYKVAKRGQDVALRCDPISGHVSLFWYQQALGQGPEFLTYFQNEAQLDKSGLPSDRFFAERPEGSVSTLKIQRTQQEDSAVYLCASSPRDRYTEAFFGQGTRLTVV.

Ten or more counts support this clone. V and J are TRBV10-2 and TRBJ2-3; a weak D match, TRBD2 (5 bases). V was clipped by 3 bases and J by 5 bases, with 12 bases between them. Germline-derived CDR1 and CDR2 are WSHSY and SAAADI. This CDR3 has 14 amino acids. CDR3: CASSDITSLDTQYF. As DNA, the CDR3 is TGCGCCAGCAGTGATATCACTAGTTTAGATACGCAGTATTTT.

V gene TRBV5-3 combines with J gene TRBJ1-1, with D unclear. TRBV5-3 has ORF status, its function being uncertain. Trimming took 3 bases from V and 1 from J, leaving 13 bases between them. CDR3 size: 15 residues. The CDR3 sequence is CARSYTAPWNTEAFF. In nucleotides, the CDR3 is TGTGCCAGAAGCTACACGGCCCCGTGGAACACTGAAGCTTTCTTT.

CDR3 DNA sequence: TGTGCCTCAGCTTTCGGGGGGTCTCAAGAGACCCAGTACTTC. It yields the protein CASAFGGSQETQYF. V usage is TRBV6-6 and J usage is TRBJ2-5; 7 positions match TRBD2. This CDR3 is 14 amino acids long. Germline CDR1 MNHNY, CDR2 SVGAGI (reference sequence). Unmatched junction bases numbered 11, after V lost 11 bases and J lost 2 bases.

Remarks on this clone: The identical CDR3 is also encoded by other nucleotide sequences in the sample. J is TRBJ2-7 and V is TRBV27, with a tentative D call TRBD1 (5 bases). V shed 6 bases and J shed 1 base, with 16 bases lying between them. Looked up from germline, CDR1 is MNHEY and CDR2 is SMNVEV (reference sequence). This CDR3 contains 15 residues. This chain's CDR3 is CASRLGTGASYEQYF. The CDR3 region has the DNA TGTGCCAGCAGACTGGGTACAGGTGCTTCCTACGAGCAGTACTTC.